The 23 T cell receptor beta chains in this list originate from one sample, sequenced in a study of shared clonotypes between healthy human individuals. Method: immunoSEQ multiplex PCR; TCRdb's copy keeps in-frame clones and lacks some. The sample includes about 730,000 clones, 72% seen only once; the top ten take under 2%. Sequenced sample: memory CD4+ T cells sorted from blood. The subset: CD45RA-negative fraction. The receptors derive from a woman in her 30s in good health.

The rearrangement joins TRBV28 to TRBJ2-5; the D call may be TRBD1 or TRBD2 (6 bases each). CDR1 and CDR2 (germline): MDHEN, SYDVKM. The CDR3 totals 15 residues. V was clipped by 7 bases and J by 3 bases, with 18 bases between them. CDR3 residues: CASTSMGGREETQYF. In DNA form, the CDR3 reads TGTGCCAGCACTTCTATGGGGGGCCGGGAAGAGACCCAGTACTTC.

V usage is TRBV25-1 and J usage is TRBJ1-3; a weak D match, TRBD1 (6 bases). Trimming removed 4 bases at V and 4 bases at J, with 11 bases between. From germline, CDR1 is MGHDK and CDR2 SYGVNS. This CDR3 region has 14 residues. This CDR3 is CASSAQGTGNTIYF. CDR3 sequence (DNA): TGTGCCAGCAGTGCACAGGGAACAGGAAACACCATATATTTT.

The rearrangement joins TRBV19 to TRBJ2-5; perhaps TRBD2 as D (6 bases). Trimming cost V 7 bases and J 5 bases, with 17 bases left between them. Germline V gene sequence: CDR1 LNHDA, CDR2 SQIVND (reference sequence). This CDR3 has 14 amino acids. CDR3 nucleotide sequence: TGTGCCAGTAAATCCGGAGGGGCCGGGGAGACCCAGTACTTC. This translates into CASKSGGAGETQYF.

V is TRBV4-2 and J is TRBJ2-3; no clear D. The CDR3 length is 15 residues. Germline CDR1 is LGHNA and CDR2 is YNFKEQ. Trimming removed 3 bases from V and 3 bases from J, with 13 bases in between. The DNA of the CDR3 is TGTGCCAGCAGCCAGAGTCAGTCTATAACAGATACGCAGTATTTT. Amino acids: CASSQSQSITDTQYF.

This chain connects TRBV5-5 to TRBJ2-1; D perhaps matches TRBD2 (5 bases). CDR3 length: 16 residues. Germline V gives CDR1 SGHKS, CDR2 YYEKEE (reference sequence). Trimming cost V 2 bases and J 7 bases, with 19 bases left between them. CDR3 protein: CASSFLVGVLGNEQFF. CDR3 nucleotides: TGTGCCAGCAGCTTCTTGGTGGGAGTTCTTGGGAATGAGCAGTTCTTC.

This chain links TRBV4-1 with TRBJ2-1, with 8 bases matching TRBD2. The length of the CDR3 is 16 residues. In germline, CDR1 is MGHRA, CDR2 YSYEKL. V lost 0 bases and J lost 4; bases outside the gene matches: 5. The CDR3 DNA is TGCGCCAGCAGCCAAGATGTCCAGCGGGGGTACAATGAGCAGTTCTTC. Encoded protein: CASSQDVQRGYNEQFF.

The V gene is TRBV7-8, the J gene TRBJ1-2; 9 nucleotides match TRBD1. CDR3 size: 14 residues. CDR1 and CDR2 from the germline V gene are SGHVS and FQNEAQ. Trimming took 5 bases from V and 4 from J; bases not matched to a gene: 5. CDR3 amino acids: CASSRDRVGYGYTF. The CDR3 DNA sequence: TGTGCCAGCAGCCGGGACAGGGTCGGCTATGGCTACACCTTC.

The rearrangement links TRBV4-2 to TRBJ1-5; 9 nucleotides agree with TRBD1. The length of the CDR3 is 14 residues. Germline V CDR1 and CDR2: LGHNA, YNFKEQ. The J segment lost 12 bases and the V segment lost 3 bases, leaving 9 bases of the junction unmatched. CDR3 sequence (DNA): TGTGCCAGCAGCCATGGAGGGGGGACAGGGCGCCAGCATTTT. Its translation is CASSHGGGTGRQHF.

This clone has a handful of counts. The genes are TRBV29-1 and TRBJ1-2; no reliable D call. The ends were cut back, 5 bases at V and 8 bases at J, with 12 bases in the middle. In germline, CDR1 is SQVTM, CDR2 ANQGSEA. There are 11 residues in the CDR3. The CDR3 region has the DNA TGCAGCGTTTTGGGAGGATACGGCTACACCTTC. It translates to CSVLGGYGYTF.

In the case of this clone: This same CDR3 is encoded by further DNA sequences in the sample. The chain combines TRBV5-1 with TRBJ1-3, with a tentative D call TRBD1 (5 bases). Trimming cost V 4 bases and J 1 base, with 9 bases left between them. Germline V lookup: CDR1 SGHRS, CDR2 YFSETQ. There are 14 residues in the CDR3. Here the CDR3 DNA reads TGCGCCAGCAGCCCTGGGACTTCTGGAAACACCATATATTTT. Its translation: CASSPGTSGNTIYF.

The chain joins TRBV6-1 to TRBJ1-5; D remains ambiguous. This CDR3 has 16 residues. CDR1 MNHNS and CDR2 SASEGT come from the germline V gene. Trimming removed 2 bases at V and 0 bases at J, with 11 bases between. CDR3 DNA: TGTGCCAGCAGTGAATCTCGCAGGCATAGCAATCAGCCCCAGCATTTT. Protein product: CASSESRRHSNQPQHF.

A word on this clone: Other nucleotide sequences from this sample produce the same CDR3. V is TRBV7-8 and J is TRBJ2-7; 8 bases are shared with TRBD1. The length of the CDR3 is 15 residues. The germline V gene has CDR1 SGHVS and CDR2 FQNEAQ. V lost 0 bases and J lost 4; bases outside the gene matches: 5. The CDR3 reads CASSLAGTGSYEQYF. CDR3 coding DNA: TGTGCCAGCAGCTTAGCAGGGACAGGCTCATACGAGCAGTACTTC.

The chain employs TRBV27 and TRBJ2-2; 8 bases map to TRBD2. Unmatched junction bases numbered 11, after V lost 6 bases and J lost 2 bases. The CDR3 is made up of 17 amino acids. Looked up from germline, CDR1 is MNHEY and CDR2 is SMNVEV (reference sequence). The CDR3 protein is CASSPGGGRSNTGELFF. The CDR3 DNA reads TGTGCCAGCAGCCCCGGGGGGGGGAGGAGCAACACCGGGGAGCTGTTTTTT.

This chain connects TRBV28 to TRBJ1-1, with 7 bases fitting TRBD1. From germline, CDR1 is MDHEN and CDR2 SYDVKM. The CDR3 length is 13 residues. The V segment lost 6 bases and the J segment 6 bases; nucleotides outside the gene matches: 7. The CDR3 bases are TGTGCCAGCAGAGTACAGGGGATGCCTGAAGCTTTCTTT. Translating it yields CASRVQGMPEAFF.

This clone was seen ten or more times. This chain uses TRBV30 with TRBJ1-2; D possibly corresponds to TRBD1 (5 bases). V was shortened by 4 bases and J by 8 bases, with 20 bases between the two germline ends. Germline-derived CDR1 and CDR2 are GTSNPN and SVGIG (reference sequence). The CDR3 runs 14 residues. CDR3 sequence (DNA): TGTGCCTGGAACATGGACCTTCTTCGGGGCGGCTACACCTTC. Its translation is CAWNMDLLRGGYTF.

This clone was picked up one time. The J gene is TRBJ1-6, the V gene TRBV15; tentative D call: TRBD1 (6 bases). From germline, CDR1 is LNHNV and CDR2 YYDKDF (reference sequence). This CDR3 spans 17 amino acids. V lost 3 bases to trimming and J lost 8 bases, with 20 bases between them. CDR3 in DNA: TGTGCCACCAGCAGCCGACCCGGGGGGGCGAGTTATTCACCCCTCCACTTT. The encoded protein is CATSSRPGGASYSPLHF. Using reference TRBV15 and TRBJ1-6 for the parts outside the CDR3, the full variable domain is DAMVIQNPRYQVTQFGKPVTLSCSQTLNHNVMYWYQQKSSQAPKLLFHYYDKDFNNEADTPDNFQSRRPNTSFCFLDIRSPGLGDTAMYLCATSSRPGGASYSPLHFGNGTRLTVT.

This sequence joins TRBV6-5 and TRBJ2-7, with 9 bases fitting TRBD1. The CDR3 is 15 residues long. The germline V gene encodes CDR1 MNHEY and CDR2 SVGAGI. Trimming took 7 bases from V and 5 from J; bases not matched to a gene: 12. Here the CDR3 reads CASTISRDRVHEQYF. The CDR3 DNA is TGTGCCAGCACCATAAGCCGGGACAGGGTCCACGAGCAGTACTTC.

The CDR3 bases are TGCGCCAGCAGTGGAACCCGGGACAGGGGGCGAGCTTTCTTT. Its protein is CASSGTRDRGRAFF. The V gene is TRBV10-1, the J gene TRBJ1-1, with 12 nucleotides matching TRBD1. V shed 4 bases and J 10 bases; nucleotides not matched to a gene: 7. The CDR3 loop spans 14 amino acids. The germline gives CDR1 WNHNN, CDR2 SYGVQD (reference sequence).

CDR3 sequence (DNA): TGTGCCAGCAGTGGCCGTGAGGGCGCGCTCCAAGAGACCCAGTACTTC. Protein product: CASSGREGALQETQYF. The genes are TRBV25-1 and TRBJ2-5; TRBD2 might be the D (5 bases). This CDR3 contains 16 residues. Germline V gene data show CDR1 as MGHDK and CDR2 as SYGVNS. V was shortened by 4 bases and J by 1 base, with 16 bases between the two germline ends.

As to this clone: A much bigger clone sits one base away, suggesting this may be a read error. The CDR3 nucleotides read TGTGCCAGCAGCCTGCAGGGGGGCAATCAGCCCCAGCATTTT. Protein sequence: CASSLQGGNQPQHF. This sequence joins TRBV7-8 and TRBJ1-5; 7 nucleotides match TRBD1. J was trimmed by 2 bases and V by 5 bases; bases with no gene match: 3. The CDR3 has 14 residues. The germline V gene encodes CDR1 SGHVS and CDR2 FQNEAQ.

The table lists this clone with a few counts. The chain joins TRBV19 to TRBJ1-2, with D maybe TRBD1 (5 bases). The CDR3 length is 12 residues. Germline CDR1 is LNHDA and CDR2 is SQIVND (reference sequence). V dropped 7 bases and J dropped 2 bases, with 8 bases sitting between them. The CDR3 loop reads CASMRGNYGYTF. In DNA form, the CDR3 reads TGTGCCAGTATGAGGGGAAACTATGGCTACACCTTC.

The chain uses TRBV5-1 and TRBJ2-5; the match to TRBD2 covers 16 bases. The CDR3 sequence is 17 residues long. Germline V lookup: CDR1 SGHRS, CDR2 YFSETQ. Trimming removed 4 bases from V and 4 bases from J; junction bases left unmatched: 7. CDR3 region: CASSGTSGRASAETQYF. The CDR3 bases are TGCGCCAGCAGCGGGACTAGCGGGAGGGCCAGCGCAGAGACCCAGTACTTC.

This chain joins TRBV7-2 and TRBJ2-5, with a weak D call TRBD2 (6 bases). The length of the CDR3 is 12 residues. Germline V gives CDR1 SGHTA, CDR2 FQGNSA. Between the trimmed V and J ends, which lost 0 bases and 9 bases, there was a span of 8 bases. The CDR3 protein is CASSLASGAQYF. CDR3 DNA sequence: TGTGCCAGCAGCTTAGCGTCGGGGGCCCAGTACTTC.